Following are 24 T cell receptor beta chains from one sample sequenced in a study of technical replicates of blood from four donors. Profiling relied on immunoSEQ multiplex PCR, and the TCRdb table lists in-frame clones only, not all of them. The data hold more than 65,000 clones, with about 94% observed a single time. Sequences were obtained from T cells isolated from PBMCs. These receptors were taken from a human donor in good health.

The J gene is TRBJ2-5, the V gene TRBV5-6; TRBD2 might be the D (6 bases). This CDR3 is built from 16 residues. V was clipped by 2 bases and J by 4 bases, with 18 bases between them. Looked up from germline, CDR1 is SGHDT and CDR2 is YYEEEE. The CDR3 sequence is CASSLLRDWRPETQYF. Written as DNA, the CDR3 is TGTGCCAGCAGCTTACTCCGGGACTGGCGTCCAGAGACCCAGTACTTC.

The V gene is TRBV5-4, the J gene TRBJ2-5; D is unclear. Germline V gene sequence: CDR1 SGHNT, CDR2 YYREEE (reference sequence). The V gene lost 2 bases and the J gene lost 2 bases, with 7 bases spanning the gap. The CDR3 covers 13 residues. The CDR3 is CASSLEAQETQYF. CDR3 in DNA: TGTGCCAGCAGCTTAGAGGCGCAAGAGACCCAGTACTTC.

The chain has TRBV7-8 and TRBJ1-4; TRBD1 agrees at 7 bases. The J segment lost 8 bases and the V segment lost 0 bases, leaving 9 bases of the junction unmatched. CDR1 and CDR2 (germline): SGHVS, FQNEAQ. The CDR3 covers 16 residues. CDR3 DNA sequence: TGTGCCAGCAGCTTAGCCTACAGGGGACCGGGCGAAAAACTGTTTTTT. Its translation is CASSLAYRGPGEKLFF.

V is TRBV4-1 and J is TRBJ1-2; D is perhaps TRBD1 (5 bases). Germline V gene data show CDR1 as MGHRA and CDR2 as YSYEKL. V was clipped by 4 bases and J by 8 bases, with 17 bases between them. CDR3 length: 14 residues. The CDR3 DNA reads as TGCGCCAGCAGCCCGTATGGGGCTGGCGACGGCTACACCTTC. This translates into CASSPYGAGDGYTF.

V is TRBV2 and J is TRBJ2-7, with D perhaps matching TRBD1 (5 bases). This CDR3 is built from 15 residues. From germline, CDR1 is SNHLY and CDR2 FYNNEI. Deletions cut 4 bases from V and 4 bases from J, with 17 bases between. DNA of the CDR3: TGTGCCAGCAGTGGTCTGGGGCGCGATAATTACGAGCAGTACTTC. This gives the protein CASSGLGRDNYEQYF.

The chain uses TRBV30 and TRBJ2-3; the match to TRBD2 covers 9 bases. The V and J ends lost 4 bases and 4 bases, in that order; junction bases with no gene match: 6. Germline CDR1 GTSNPN, CDR2 SVGIG (reference sequence). The CDR3 runs 14 residues. The CDR3 spells CAWTGLAVPDTQYF. DNA for the CDR3: TGTGCCTGGACGGGACTAGCAGTCCCAGATACGCAGTATTTT.

The chain uses TRBV5-4 and TRBJ2-3, with 8 bases aligning to TRBD2. The ends lost 6 bases at V and 0 bases at J; junction bases unmatched: 6. The germline V gene encodes CDR1 SGHNT and CDR2 YYREEE (reference sequence). This CDR3 region has 15 residues. CDR3 protein: CASITIAGSTDTQYF. In DNA form, the CDR3 reads TGTGCCAGCATCACTATAGCGGGAAGCACAGATACGCAGTATTTT.

V is TRBV5-4 and J is TRBJ2-1, with 8 bases identical to TRBD1. Per the germline V gene, CDR1 is SGHNT and CDR2 is YYREEE (reference sequence). This CDR3 is 14 amino acids long. J lost 8 bases, V lost 3 bases, and 7 bases had no gene match. As DNA, the CDR3 is TGTGCCAGCAGCTCCCGACAGGGGTTGGATGAGCAGTTCTTC. Encoded protein: CASSSRQGLDEQFF.

This rearrangement joins TRBV5-1 to TRBJ2-5; no reliable D call. The CDR3 is 14 residues long. V shed 0 bases and J shed 5 bases, with 11 bases lying between them. Germline V gene data show CDR1 as SGHRS and CDR2 as YFSETQ. The CDR3 region has the DNA TGCGCCAGCAGCTTGGATCTGGCAGATGAGACCCAGTACTTC. Translating it yields CASSLDLADETQYF.

The rearrangement joins TRBV7-9 to TRBJ1-2; 10 bases are shared with TRBD1. With 3 bases clipped from V and 3 bases from J, the junction kept 1 base outside the gene matches. Per germline, CDR1 SEHNR and CDR2 FQNEAQ (reference sequence). The CDR3 covers 14 residues. The CDR3 protein is CASSFGQGDYGYTF. The CDR3 bases are TGTGCCAGCAGCTTCGGACAGGGGGACTATGGCTACACCTTC.

V usage is TRBV18 and J usage is TRBJ2-3, with TRBD2 matching over 11 bases. The germline CDR1 and CDR2 sequences are KGHSH and LQKENI. The CDR3 runs to 15 residues. V lost 3 bases, J lost 1 base, and 0 bases stayed unmatched. The CDR3 DNA is TGTGCCAGCTCACCGGGACTAGCGGGCACAGATACGCAGTATTTT. Its translation: CASSPGLAGTDTQYF.

The V gene is TRBV7-2, the J gene TRBJ1-5, with 8 bases lining up with TRBD1. Trimming took 5 bases from V and 6 from J; bases not matched to a gene: 21. The CDR3 covers 19 residues. CDR1 and CDR2 from the germline V gene are SGHTA and FQGNSA. CDR3 sequence: CASSIRNGQGKRGGQPQHF. In nucleotides, the CDR3 is TGTGCCAGCAGCATACGAAACGGACAGGGAAAAAGGGGCGGTCAGCCCCAGCATTTT.

The chain recombines TRBV7-9 with TRBJ2-1; TRBD2 aligns across 9 bases. CDR3 length equals 16 residues. The V segment lost 6 bases and the J segment 8 bases; nucleotides outside the gene matches: 14. From germline, CDR1 is SEHNR and CDR2 FQNEAQ (reference sequence). The CDR3 loop reads CASRQTGTSNSDEQFF. In DNA form, the CDR3 reads TGTGCCAGCAGGCAAACCGGGACTAGCAATTCGGATGAGCAGTTCTTC. The variable domain in full, with the rest retrieved from reference TRBV7-9 and TRBJ2-1, is DTGVSQNPRHKITKRGQNVTFRCDPISEHNRLYWYRQTLGQGPEFLTYFQNEAQLEKSRLLSDRFSAERPKGSFSTLEIQRTEQGDSAMYLCASRQTGTSNSDEQFFGPGTRLTVL.

The chain uses TRBV7-6 and TRBJ1-2, with unresolved D. The V end lost 1 base, the J end lost 0 bases, and 12 bases lay between the germline ends. There are 16 residues in the CDR3. CDR1 is SGHVS and CDR2 is FNYEAQ in the germline V gene. CDR3 region: CASSLGAVGANYGYTF. In nucleotides, the CDR3 is TGTGCCAGCAGCTTAGGAGCCGTCGGGGCTAACTATGGCTACACCTTC.

This sequence joins TRBV7-2 and TRBJ2-3, with D maybe TRBD2 (6 bases). This CDR3 comprises 12 residues. Trimming took off 6 bases at V and 8 bases at J, with 12 bases between the two ends. The germline gives CDR1 SGHTA, CDR2 FQGNSA. CDR3 residues: CASRGLEGTQYF. The DNA for the CDR3 is TGTGCCAGCAGGGGCTTGGAGGGTACGCAGTATTTT.

A single count supports this clone. The J gene is TRBJ2-7, the V gene TRBV6-1; 14 bases fit TRBD2. The CDR3 covers 15 residues. Germline CDR1 and CDR2: MNHNS and SASEGT. The V gene end was trimmed by 3 bases and the J gene end by 2 bases; junction bases not matched to a gene: 0. The CDR3 loop is CASSETSGGAYEQYF. For the CDR3, the DNA is TGTGCCAGCAGTGAGACTAGCGGGGGGGCCTACGAGCAGTACTTC.

The rearrangement joins TRBV9 to TRBJ2-3; 7 bases agree with TRBD1. After removal of 7 bases from V and 6 bases from J, the junction contained 11 bases not matched to a gene. The CDR3 is 14 residues long. Germline values: CDR1 SGDLS, CDR2 YYNGEE. The CDR3 region has the DNA TGTGCCAGCGGCCAGGGGGTGGGAGACGATACGCAGTATTTT. The encoded protein is CASGQGVGDDTQYF.

J is TRBJ2-1 and V is TRBV28, with 8 bases fitting TRBD2. Germline assignment: CDR1 MDHEN and CDR2 SYDVKM. Trimming took 3 bases from V and 2 from J; bases not matched to a gene: 9. This CDR3 has 17 residues. CDR3 residues: CASSFLVRRGAYNEQFF. For the CDR3, the DNA is TGTGCCAGCAGTTTTTTGGTGAGGCGGGGGGCCTACAATGAGCAGTTCTTC.

The rearrangement uses TRBV9 and TRBJ1-1; D gene ambiguous. The CDR3 loop spans 14 amino acids. CDR1 is SGDLS, CDR2 YYNGEE, per germline. V lost 2 bases, J lost 3 bases, and 11 bases lay in between. The CDR3 DNA is TGTGCCAGCAGCGTCACCGCCGGGGACACTGAAGCTTTCTTT. Translating it yields CASSVTAGDTEAFF.

The CDR3, as DNA: TGTGCCACAGGGACGGACAGGGAATACCCCTACGAGCAGTACTTC. It encodes CATGTDREYPYEQYF. The rearrangement uses TRBV11-1 and TRBJ2-7; TRBD1 aligns across 8 bases. The CDR3 is made up of 15 amino acids. Looked up from germline, CDR1 is SGHAT and CDR2 is FQDESV (reference sequence). The V gene end was trimmed by 10 bases and the J gene end by 2 bases; junction bases not matched to a gene: 13.

This clone has a single count. The genes are TRBV2 and TRBJ1-5; the D is unclear. CDR3 length: 11 amino acids. In germline, CDR1 is SNHLY, CDR2 FYNNEI. V lost 4 bases, J lost 6 bases, and 4 bases lay in between. CDR3 protein: CASSVGQPQHF. The CDR3 coding sequence is TGTGCCAGCAGTGTCGGTCAGCCCCAGCATTTT.

The chain couples TRBV7-8 to TRBJ1-5, with a weak D call TRBD1 (6 bases). Germline V gene data show CDR1 as SGHVS and CDR2 as FQNEAQ. Trimming cost V 4 bases and J 1 base, with 11 bases left between them. The CDR3 sequence is 15 residues long. CDR3 residues: CASSWTANSNQPQHF. In DNA form, the CDR3 reads TGTGCCAGCAGCTGGACAGCCAACAGCAATCAGCCCCAGCATTTT.

The chain combines TRBV5-1 with TRBJ2-3, with 7 nucleotides matching TRBD1. Germline CDR1 SGHRS, CDR2 YFSETQ. This CDR3 region has 14 residues. The trim removed 1 base at V and 4 bases at J, leaving 3 bases unmatched. The CDR3 spells CASSLRGQADTQYF. Here the CDR3 DNA reads TGCGCCAGCAGCTTGAGGGGGCAAGCAGATACGCAGTATTTT.

The chain has TRBV6-5 and TRBJ1-1, with 7 bases lining up with TRBD1. CDR1 is MNHEY, CDR2 SVGAGI, per germline. Losses at the gene ends were 8 bases for V and 0 bases for J; bases not matched to a gene: 3. The CDR3 spans 13 residues. The CDR3 DNA follows: TGTGCCAGCCTGACAGGGTTGAACACTGAAGCTTTCTTT. Its translation: CASLTGLNTEAFF.